The rows below give T cell receptor beta chains drawn from one sample of a study of CD8 T cells in Susac syndrome. TCRdb itself ran the immunoSEQ multiplex PCR reads through MiXCR, one entry per CDR3 protein. The sample lists roughly 60,000 distinct CDR3 sequences; around nine tenths were seen once. Source material: CD8+ T cells from PBMCs. The receptors stem from a human donor in good health. CDR3s include the opening cysteine and the closing phenylalanine or tryptophan. The order of the fields is J gene, D gene, clone size, V gene, CDR3 DNA, CDR3 protein. D genes are given only for firm matches. Clone size is stated in some rows and not others, as once, few, many or a class when expanded.

TRBJ1-2,.,.,TRBV27,TGTGCCAGCAGTGTCACAGGGACCTCTGACTATGGCTACACCTTC,CASSVTGTSDYGYTF
TRBJ2-7,.,.,TRBV28,TGTGCCAGCAGTTTGGGCAGGGTGTTGAGCGAGCAGTACTTC,CASSLGRVLSEQYF
TRBJ2-1,TRBD2,.,TRBV9,TGTGCCAGCAGCCTTACGGGAGGTGGCTCCTACAATGAGCAGTTCTTC,CASSLTGGGSYNEQFF
TRBJ2-1,.,.,TRBV11-2,TGTGCCAGCAGCTTAGTTGAAGGCAGCTCCTACAATGAGCAGTTCTTC,CASSLVEGSSYNEQFF
TRBJ1-1,.,.,TRBV19,TGTGCCAGTAGTATAAACTTCGGAGTTGAAGCTTTCTTT,CASSINFGVEAFF
TRBJ1-1,TRBD1,once,TRBV2,TGTGCCAGCAGCGGCCCGGGACAGAGGTTCGATGGGACTGAAGCTTTCTTT,CASSGPGQRFDGTEAFF
TRBJ2-1,TRBD2,.,TRBV14,TGTGCCAGCAGCCAAGATTTGCGGGGGACCTACAATGAGCAGTTCTTC,CASSQDLRGTYNEQFF
TRBJ2-5,.,.,TRBV3-1,TGTGCCAGCAGCCAAGATTTGGAGGGGGCAGCTGGCGAGACCCAGTACTTC,CASSQDLEGAAGETQYF
TRBJ2-3,TRBD2,.,TRBV7-9,TGTGCCAGCAGCTTGCTGATTAGCGGGGTAACAGATACGCAGTATTTT,CASSLLISGVTDTQYF
TRBJ2-5,TRBD2,.,TRBV6-6,TGTGCCAGCAGTACCCTGGGACTAGCGAACGGAGAGACCCAGTACTTC,CASSTLGLANGETQYF
TRBJ2-5,.,few,TRBV4-2,TGTGCCAGCAGCCCGTTCGGGGAGACCCAGTACTTC,CASSPFGETQYF
TRBJ1-2,.,.,TRBV5-5,TGTGCCAGCAGCTTGAGGGCAGGAGCCCTATATGGCTACACCTTC,CASSLRAGALYGYTF
TRBJ1-1,.,once,TRBV5-5,TGTGCCAGCAGACGGGGGGGGGAACACACTGAAGCTTTCTTT,CASRRGGEHTEAFF
TRBJ1-2,.,once,TRBV30,TGTGCCTGGAGTATACCCCGGGACGGGTATGGCTACACCTTC,CAWSIPRDGYGYTF
TRBJ1-1,.,.,TRBV29-1,TGCAGCGTCCTTGAGGGCAGCGAGACTGAAGCTTTCTTT,CSVLEGSETEAFF
TRBJ1-1,.,.,TRBV19,TGTGCCAGTAGCCTCCTATCCTACACTGAAGCTTTCTTT,CASSLLSYTEAFF
TRBJ2-5,.,.,TRBV11-1,TGTGCCAGCAGCTTCGACAGTAACCAAGAGACCCAGTACTTC,CASSFDSNQETQYF
TRBJ2-7,.,.,TRBV15,TGTGCCACCAGCCCCCTGGGTGCCTACGAGCAGTACTTC,CATSPLGAYEQYF
TRBJ1-6,TRBD1,.,TRBV19,TGTGCCAGTAGCCCGCTCGGGACAGGGGGTTCACCCCTCCACTTT,CASSPLGTGGSPLHF
TRBJ2-7,.,.,TRBV12-3/TRBV12-4,TGTGCCAGCACCCATACTGGGGGCCTATACGAGCAGTACTTC,CASTHTGGLYEQYF
TRBJ1-5,TRBD1,.,TRBV28,TGTGCCAGCAGTTTACGGGGACAGGGAGGCAATCAGCCCCAGCATTTT,CASSLRGQGGNQPQHF
TRBJ1-2,.,.,TRBV15,TGTGCCACCAGCAGAGGCCCTGCGGAAGGGGAACTTAACTATGGCTACACCTTC,CATSRGPAEGELNYGYTF
TRBJ2-2,TRBD1,.,TRBV19,TGTGCCAGTAGTATAGGAGGGGACAGCGGGGAGCTGTTTTTT,CASSIGGDSGELFF
TRBJ1-4,.,.,TRBV19,TGTGCCAGTAGAGCTGGGGAAAAACTGTTTTTT,CASRAGEKLFF
TRBJ1-1,.,few,TRBV5-8,TGTGCCAGCAGCTCAATGTGGATGGGCACGGACACTGAAGCTTTCTTT,CASSSMWMGTDTEAFF
TRBJ2-3,.,.,TRBV19,TGTGCCAGTAGTAACCGGGGAGGGGGTGGAGATACGCAGTATTTT,CASSNRGGGGDTQYF
TRBJ1-1,.,.,TRBV20-1,TGCAGTGCTGGAGAGGATCCGGTCACAGGGCTCACTGAAGCTTTCTTT,CSAGEDPVTGLTEAFF
TRBJ2-1,.,.,TRBV28,TGTGCCAGCAGCACGAGGACTCGTCTCGGAAATGAGCAGTTCTTC,CASSTRTRLGNEQFF
TRBJ1-1,.,.,TRBV6-2/TRBV6-3,TGTGCCAGCAGGCGCAGGGGATATTCTGAAGCTTTCTTT,CASRRRGYSEAFF
TRBJ2-7,.,.,TRBV5-5,TGTGCCAGCAGCTTGGGGGTTTTCTACGAGCAGTACTTC,CASSLGVFYEQYF
TRBJ2-7,.,.,TRBV10-3,TGTGCCATCAGTGAGAGCAGGATATACGAGCAGTACTTC,CAISESRIYEQYF
TRBJ2-7,TRBD1,.,TRBV29-1,TGCAGCGTTGAAGTTCGCGAAGGGGGCCCCTACGAGCAGTACTTC,CSVEVREGGPYEQYF
TRBJ2-3,.,.,TRBV28,TGTGCCAGCAGTTTCTCACCGGGATGGGGGGACTCAGATACGCAGTATTTT,CASSFSPGWGDSDTQYF
TRBJ2-7,.,once,TRBV7-2,TGTGCCAGCAGCTTAGGCGTGGGGGAGAAGGCCTACGAGCAGTACTTC,CASSLGVGEKAYEQYF
TRBJ1-5,.,.,TRBV4-3,TGCGCCAGCAGCCCGGACAGATATAGCAATCAGCCCCAGCATTTT,CASSPDRYSNQPQHF
TRBJ2-7,TRBD2,.,TRBV7-2,TGTGCCAGCAGCTCCCGCGGGGGATCAGAACCTTCCTACGAGCAGTACTTC,CASSSRGGSEPSYEQYF
TRBJ2-7,.,.,TRBV4-1,TGCGCCAGCAGCCCTGACGCGGGACCCTACGAGCAGTACTTC,CASSPDAGPYEQYF
TRBJ1-2,.,.,TRBV5-6,TGTGCCAGCAGCTCCGGTCGGGCAGGGGAAATCTATGGCTACACCTTC,CASSSGRAGEIYGYTF
TRBJ1-2,.,few,TRBV2,TGTGCCAGCAGTGAGTCCGCACCCTTCTATGGCTACACCTTC,CASSESAPFYGYTF
TRBJ1-1,TRBD1,.,TRBV7-9,TGTGCCAGCAGCTCCTCAGGGGGGAACACTGAAGCTTTCTTT,CASSSSGGNTEAFF
TRBJ2-4,.,.,TRBV9,TGTGCCAGCAGCGTAGGGGATTGGACCCCAACTGGGAACATTCAGTACTTC,CASSVGDWTPTGNIQYF